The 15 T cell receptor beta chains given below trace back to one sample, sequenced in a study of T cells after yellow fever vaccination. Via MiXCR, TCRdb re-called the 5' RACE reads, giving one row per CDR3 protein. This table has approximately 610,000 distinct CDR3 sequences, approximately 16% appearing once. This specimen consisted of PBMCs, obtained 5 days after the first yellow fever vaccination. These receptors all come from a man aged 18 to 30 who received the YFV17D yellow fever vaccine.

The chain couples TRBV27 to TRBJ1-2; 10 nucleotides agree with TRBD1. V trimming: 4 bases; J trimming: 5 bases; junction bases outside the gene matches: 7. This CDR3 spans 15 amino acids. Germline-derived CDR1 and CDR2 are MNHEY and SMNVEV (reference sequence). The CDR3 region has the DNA TGTGCCAGCAGTTCTTTCCGGGACAGGGGATATGGCTACACCTTC. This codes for CASSSFRDRGYGYTF.

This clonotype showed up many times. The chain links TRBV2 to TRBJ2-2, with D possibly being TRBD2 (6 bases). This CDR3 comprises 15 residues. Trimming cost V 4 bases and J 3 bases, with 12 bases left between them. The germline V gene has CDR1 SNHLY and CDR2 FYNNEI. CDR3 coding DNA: TGTGCCAGCAGTGGACGGGGGACCTACACCGGGGAGCTGTTTTTT. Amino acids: CASSGRGTYTGELFF.

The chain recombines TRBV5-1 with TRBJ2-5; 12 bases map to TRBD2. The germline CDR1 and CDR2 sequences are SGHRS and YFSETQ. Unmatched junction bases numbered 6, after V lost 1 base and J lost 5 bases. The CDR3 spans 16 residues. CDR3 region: CASSLFLAGGEETQYF. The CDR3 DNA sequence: TGCGCCAGCAGCTTGTTTCTAGCGGGAGGGGAGGAGACCCAGTACTTC.

The CDR3: CASSLNPSGANVLTF. The CDR3 region has the DNA TGCGCCAGCAGCCTTAATCCCTCTGGGGCCAACGTCCTGACTTTC. V gene TRBV4-3 combines with J gene TRBJ2-6; D unclear. CDR3 size: 15 residues. The germline V gene encodes CDR1 LGHNA and CDR2 YSLEER. Trimming took off 4 bases at V and 0 bases at J, with 7 bases between the two ends.

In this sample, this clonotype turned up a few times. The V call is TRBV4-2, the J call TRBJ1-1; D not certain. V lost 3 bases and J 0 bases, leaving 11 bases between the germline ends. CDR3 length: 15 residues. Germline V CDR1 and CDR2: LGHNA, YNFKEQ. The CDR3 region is CASSQAVSMNTEAFF. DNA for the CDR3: TGTGCCAGCAGCCAGGCGGTGTCGATGAACACTGAAGCTTTCTTT.

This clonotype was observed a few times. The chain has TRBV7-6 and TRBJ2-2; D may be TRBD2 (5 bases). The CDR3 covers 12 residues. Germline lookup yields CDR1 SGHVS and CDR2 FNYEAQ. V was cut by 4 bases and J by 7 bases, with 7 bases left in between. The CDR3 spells CASSSDYGELFF. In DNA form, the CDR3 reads TGTGCCAGCAGCTCCGACTACGGGGAGCTGTTTTTT.

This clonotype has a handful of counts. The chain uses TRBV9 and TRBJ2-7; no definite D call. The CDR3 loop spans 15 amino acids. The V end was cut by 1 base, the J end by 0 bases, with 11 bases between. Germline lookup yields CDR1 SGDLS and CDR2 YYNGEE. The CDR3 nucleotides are TGTGCCAGCAGCGTAACTCCCTTGAGCTCCTACGAGCAGTACTTC. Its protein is CASSVTPLSSYEQYF.

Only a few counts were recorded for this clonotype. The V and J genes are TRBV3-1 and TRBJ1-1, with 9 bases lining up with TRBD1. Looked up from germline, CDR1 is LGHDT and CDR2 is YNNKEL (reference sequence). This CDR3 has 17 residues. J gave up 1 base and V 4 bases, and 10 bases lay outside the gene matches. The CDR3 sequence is CASSPSGQGERNTEAFF. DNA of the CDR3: TGTGCCAGCAGCCCCTCGGGACAGGGAGAGAGGAACACTGAAGCTTTCTTT.

CDR3 residues: CASGAQGVNQPQHF. CDR3 coding DNA: TGTGCCAGCGGGGCACAGGGGGTAAATCAGCCCCAGCATTTT. V usage is TRBV2 and J usage is TRBJ1-5; 8 bases agree with TRBD1. The CDR3 totals 14 residues. V lost 8 bases, J lost 4 bases, and 7 bases stayed unmatched. Germline lookup yields CDR1 SNHLY and CDR2 FYNNEI. The full variable domain, its missing parts supplied by reference TRBV2 and TRBJ1-5, is EPEVTQTPSHQVTQMGQEVILRCVPISNHLYFYWYRQILGQKVEFLVSFYNNEISEKSEIFDDQFSVERPDGSNFTLKIRSTKLEDSAMYFCASGAQGVNQPQHFGDGTRLSIL.

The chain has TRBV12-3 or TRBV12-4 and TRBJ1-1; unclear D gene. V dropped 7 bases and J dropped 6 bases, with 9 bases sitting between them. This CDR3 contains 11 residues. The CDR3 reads CASTSTAEAFF. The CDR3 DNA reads TGTGCCAGCACCTCCACAGCTGAAGCTTTCTTT.

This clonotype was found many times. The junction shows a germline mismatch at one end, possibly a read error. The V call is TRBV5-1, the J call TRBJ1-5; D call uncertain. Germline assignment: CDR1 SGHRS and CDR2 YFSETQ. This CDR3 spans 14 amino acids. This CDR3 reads CASSLGFGNQPQHF. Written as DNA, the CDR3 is TGTGCCAGCAGCTTAGGATTTGGAAATCAGCCCCAGCATTTT.

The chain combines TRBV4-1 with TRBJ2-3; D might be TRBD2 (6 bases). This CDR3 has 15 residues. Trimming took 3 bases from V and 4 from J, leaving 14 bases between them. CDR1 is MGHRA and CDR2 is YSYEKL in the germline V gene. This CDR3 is CASSQWDPGADTQYF. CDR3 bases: TGCGCCAGCAGCCAGTGGGACCCGGGAGCAGATACGCAGTATTTT.

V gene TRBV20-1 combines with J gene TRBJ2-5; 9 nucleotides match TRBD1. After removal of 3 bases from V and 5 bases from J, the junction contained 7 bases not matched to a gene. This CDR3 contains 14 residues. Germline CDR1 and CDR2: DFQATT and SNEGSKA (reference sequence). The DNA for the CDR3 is TGCAGTGCTAGGAATACAGGGGGCATGGAGACCCAGTACTTC. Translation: CSARNTGGMETQYF.

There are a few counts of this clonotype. The CDR3 here is CASSQYRGETQYF. CDR3 sequence (DNA): TGCGCCAGCAGCCAGTACAGGGGAGAGACCCAGTACTTC. The V gene is TRBV4-3, the J gene TRBJ2-5; TRBD1 aligns across 7 bases. With 3 bases clipped from V and 4 bases from J, the junction kept 2 bases outside the gene matches. The germline CDR1 and CDR2 sequences are LGHNA and YSLEER. The CDR3 length is 13 residues.

CDR3 in amino acids: CASSSLAGGPAKNIQYF. The CDR3 DNA reads as TGTGCCAGTAGTTCCCTAGCCGGGGGCCCGGCCAAAAACATTCAGTACTTC. The chain links TRBV19 to TRBJ2-4, with D possibly being TRBD1 or TRBD2 (6 bases each). Germline V lookup: CDR1 LNHDA, CDR2 SQIVND (reference sequence). CDR3 size: 17 residues. The V end was cut by 5 bases, the J end by 1 base, with 18 bases between.